The 22 T cell receptor beta chains given below trace back to one sample, sequenced in a study of molecular identifiers for immune sequencing clone quantification. TCRdb ran MiXCR on the PCR reads and lists one entry per CDR3 protein. The sample includes about 510,000 distinct CDR3 sequences, 25% of them seen just once. The sequencing input was naive CD8+ T cells from blood, with Jurkat cell RNA spiked in. The subset was: FACS-sorted CD8+CD4-CCR7+CD45RA+ naive T cells. The receptors come from a human donor in good health. Some libraries in this study had Jurkat cell RNA spiked in.

J is TRBJ2-3 and V is TRBV30; 12 bases map to TRBD2. The CDR3 runs to 17 residues. V dropped 2 bases and J dropped 2; count of bases not matched to a gene: 8. Germline CDR1 reads GTSNPN; CDR2 reads SVGIG (reference sequence). The CDR3 is CAWSSSGRVRSTDTQYF. The CDR3 DNA reads as TGTGCCTGGAGTTCTAGCGGGAGGGTCCGCTCCACAGATACGCAGTATTTT.

At least ten counts were recorded for this clonotype. The chain is built from TRBV28 and TRBJ2-7, with D possibly being TRBD1 or TRBD2 (5 bases each). Germline CDR1 MDHEN, CDR2 SYDVKM. CDR3 length: 15 amino acids. Trimming cost V 5 bases and J 5 bases, with 19 bases left between them. CDR3: CASSPRTVLGDEQYF. CDR3 nucleotides: TGTGCCAGCAGTCCACGGACCGTTTTGGGGGACGAGCAGTACTTC.

As to this clonotype: A read error may be the cause here, since a much bigger clone is one base away. J is TRBJ2-3 and V is TRBV24-1; TRBD2 aligns across 7 bases. The CDR3 runs to 13 residues. Per germline, CDR1 KGHDR and CDR2 SFDVKD. V was clipped by 8 bases and J by 4 bases; unmatched bases: 5. The CDR3 nucleotides are TGTGCCACCAAAGCGGGAAGCTCAGATACGCAGTATTTT. Its protein is CATKAGSSDTQYF.

The chain links TRBV11-2 to TRBJ2-3; TRBD2 aligns across 8 bases. CDR3 size: 14 residues. J gave up 6 bases and V 5 bases, and 7 bases lay outside the gene matches. Per germline, CDR1 SGHAT and CDR2 FQNNGV. The CDR3 region is CASSKSGSLDTQYF. CDR3 coding DNA: TGTGCCAGCAGCAAGAGCGGGAGTCTCGATACGCAGTATTTT.

The J gene is TRBJ2-1, the V gene TRBV7-2; weak D call: TRBD2 (5 bases). The CDR3 extends over 17 amino acids. Trimming removed 2 bases from V and 0 bases from J, with 14 bases in between. From germline, CDR1 is SGHTA and CDR2 FQGNSA. The CDR3 sequence: CASSLNIRGFSYNEQFF. For the CDR3, the DNA is TGTGCCAGCAGCTTAAATATTCGCGGGTTCTCCTACAATGAGCAGTTCTTC. The full variable domain, with the rest looked up from reference TRBV7-2 and TRBJ2-1, is GAGVSQSPSNKVTEKGKDVELRCDPISGHTALYWYRQSLGQGLEFLIYFQGNSAPDKSGLPSDRFSAERTGGSVSTLTIQRTQQEDSAVYLCASSLNIRGFSYNEQFFGPGTRLTVL.

Ten or more counts support this clonotype. Here the CDR3 reads CASSLARTYEQYF. The DNA for the CDR3 is TGCGCCAGCAGCTTGGCCAGAACCTACGAGCAGTACTTC. The chain recombines TRBV5-1 with TRBJ2-7; D is ambiguous. The CDR3 loop spans 13 amino acids. CDR1 is SGHRS and CDR2 is YFSETQ in the germline V gene. V shed 0 bases and J shed 2 bases, with 6 bases lying between them.

This clonotype was detected a few times. In nucleotides, the CDR3 is TGTGCCAGCAGACAACCGAGGGGAACGGACGGTGGGGAGACCCAGTACTTC. It codes for CASRQPRGTDGGETQYF. The V and J genes are TRBV12-3 or TRBV12-4 and TRBJ2-5, with D tentatively TRBD1 or TRBD2 (5 bases each). V lost 6 bases to trimming and J lost 5 bases, with 25 bases between them. The CDR3 contains 17 residues.

The chain couples TRBV3-1 to TRBJ2-3; the D is unclear. CDR3 length: 14 amino acids. Looked up from germline, CDR1 is LGHDT and CDR2 is YNNKEL (reference sequence). Between the trimmed V and J ends, which lost 8 bases and 0 bases, there was a span of 12 bases. CDR3 loop: CASPPRPSTDTQYF. The CDR3 DNA follows: TGTGCCAGCCCTCCCCGGCCTAGCACAGATACGCAGTATTTT.

The chain employs TRBV11-2 and TRBJ2-2, with a tentative D call TRBD2 (6 bases). The CDR3 loop spans 16 amino acids. CDR1 and CDR2 from the germline V gene are SGHAT and FQNNGV. Trimming shortened V by 3 bases and J by 0 bases, and 11 bases separated the two germline ends. The CDR3 DNA reads TGTGCCAGCAGCTTGGTACGGGGGACGAACACCGGGGAGCTGTTTTTT. It translates to CASSLVRGTNTGELFF.

The V and J genes are TRBV30 and TRBJ1-1; tentative D call: TRBD1 (5 bases). Trimming cost V 7 bases and J 7 bases, with 25 bases left between them. Per the germline V gene, CDR1 is GTSNPN and CDR2 is SVGIG (reference sequence). The CDR3 is 15 residues long. DNA of the CDR3: TGTGCCTCAATTAGGATTACAGGCCTCCCCGTTGAAGCTTTCTTT. Encoded protein: CASIRITGLPVEAFF.

This rearrangement joins TRBV5-1 to TRBJ2-2; 11 bases align to TRBD1. Germline lookup yields CDR1 SGHRS and CDR2 YFSETQ. Losses at the gene ends were 0 bases for V and 3 bases for J; bases not matched to a gene: 16. The CDR3 runs 21 residues. DNA for the CDR3: TGCGCCAGCAGCTTGGGAAGAGGACAGGGGGCCTATTTGTCCGACACCGGGGAGCTGTTTTTT. Its translation: CASSLGRGQGAYLSDTGELFF. The variable domain in full, with the rest retrieved from reference TRBV5-1 and TRBJ2-2, is KAGVTQTPRYLIKTRGQQVTLSCSPISGHRSVSWYQQTPGQGLQFLFEYFSETQRNKGNFPGRFSGRQFSNSRSEMNVSTLELGDSALYLCASSLGRGQGAYLSDTGELFFGEGSRLTVL.

In regard to this clonotype: A read error is likely, as this CDR3 ends without the conserved phenylalanine or tryptophan. The DNA is left out, because the CDR3 cannot be placed on it with certainty; the CDR3 is given as TCRdb lists it. The chain recombines TRBV10-3 with TRBJ2-4; the D call of TRBD1 is as the table states it, not checked on the DNA. In germline, CDR1 is ENHRY, CDR2 SYGVKD. The CDR3 contains 12 residues when both ends are counted. CDR3 loop: CAVRTGRGVRCC.

Concerning this clonotype: The missing conserved phenylalanine or tryptophan at the end of this CDR3 makes a read error likely. J is TRBJ1-1 and V is TRBV20-1; D possibly corresponds to TRBD1 (6 bases). The CDR3 has 15 residues. Germline V gene sequence: CDR1 DFQATT, CDR2 SNEGSKA (reference sequence). The V end was cut by 2 bases, the J end by 0 bases, with 13 bases between. CDR3 sequence: CSARPWDKLNTEAFL. The CDR3, as DNA: TGCAGTGCTAGACCCTGGGACAAACTGAACACTGAAGCTTTCCTT.

The chain employs TRBV2 and TRBJ1-3, with D possibly being TRBD1 (6 bases). Germline loops: CDR1 SNHLY, CDR2 FYNNEI. This CDR3 is 16 amino acids long. Trimming took off 5 bases at V and 0 bases at J, with 14 bases between the two ends. The DNA of the CDR3 is TGTGCCAGCAGTAGACAGGTCCCGAGCTCTGGAAACACCATATATTTT. Encoded protein: CASSRQVPSSGNTIYF.

Here the CDR3 reads CASSPTDGADTQYF. As DNA, the CDR3 is TGTGCCAGCAGCCCCACCGACGGTGCAGATACGCAGTATTTT. The V call is TRBV12-3 or TRBV12-4, the J call TRBJ2-3, with D unresolved. The length of the CDR3 is 14 residues. V lost 6 bases to trimming and J lost 4 bases, with 14 bases between them.

The V gene is TRBV19, the J gene TRBJ2-7; the D gene is possibly TRBD1 (5 bases). CDR3 length: 14 residues. V was shortened by 3 bases and J by 2 bases, with 11 bases between the two germline ends. CDR1 is LNHDA and CDR2 is SQIVND in the germline V gene (reference sequence). This CDR3 is CASSMGWGPYEQYF. The CDR3 DNA reads TGTGCCAGTAGTATGGGGTGGGGCCCCTACGAGCAGTACTTC.

In this sample, this clonotype turned up a few times. The chain uses TRBV20-1 and TRBJ2-7; 12 nucleotides agree with TRBD2. V lost 2 bases, J lost 1 base, and 0 bases stayed unmatched. CDR3 length equals 14 residues. Germline CDR1 DFQATT, CDR2 SNEGSKA (reference sequence). In nucleotides, the CDR3 is TGCAGTGCTAGACTAGCGGGAGGGTCCTACGAGCAGTACTTC. Amino acid sequence: CSARLAGGSYEQYF.

As regards this clonotype: With a much larger clone just one base away, this may be a read error. This chain connects TRBV23-1 to TRBJ1-5; TRBD1 matches 8 bases. TRBV23-1 falls under the ORF class, with uncertain function. V trimming: 11 bases; J trimming: 2 bases; junction bases outside the gene matches: 5. This CDR3 is 13 amino acids long. The CDR3 here is CAGPGQGNQPQHF. The CDR3 region has the DNA TGCGCCGGTCCGGGACAGGGCAATCAGCCCCAGCATTTT.

In this sample, this clonotype turned up a few times. The chain couples TRBV27 to TRBJ2-3; 9 bases align to TRBD2. The CDR3 sequence is 18 residues long. V was pared by 5 bases and J by 1 base, with 13 bases of the junction left unmatched. The germline V gene encodes CDR1 MNHEY and CDR2 SMNVEV (reference sequence). CDR3 in amino acids: CASSPWGVAGDGTDTQYF. CDR3 DNA: TGTGCCAGCAGTCCCTGGGGGGTAGCGGGGGATGGCACAGATACGCAGTATTTT.

The chain recombines TRBV6-5 with TRBJ2-7, with TRBD1 identical over 8 bases. CDR1 is MNHEY and CDR2 is SVGAGI in the germline V gene. The CDR3 runs to 15 residues. The V gene end was trimmed by 2 bases and the J gene end by 2 bases; junction bases not matched to a gene: 5. CDR3 in amino acids: CASSYGGTGTYEQYF. The CDR3 nucleotides read TGTGCCAGCAGTTACGGAGGGACAGGAACCTACGAGCAGTACTTC.

This clonotype has only a few counts. This chain uses TRBV7-8 with TRBJ2-1; D may be TRBD1 (6 bases). Trimming stripped 1 base from V and 6 bases from J, with 10 bases between. Germline V gives CDR1 SGHVS, CDR2 FQNEAQ. This CDR3 spans 14 amino acids. CDR3 coding DNA: TGTGCCAGCAGCTTAGACGGACAGTTCAATGAGCAGTTCTTC. It specifies CASSLDGQFNEQFF.

This chain links TRBV29-1 with TRBJ2-7; D may correspond to TRBD1 or TRBD2 (6 bases each). CDR1 and CDR2 from the germline V gene are SQVTM and ANQGSEA. This CDR3 has 13 amino acids. Trimming took 7 bases from V and 0 from J, leaving 13 bases between them. CDR3 sequence: CSAGDGSSYEQYF. In DNA form, the CDR3 reads TGCAGCGCAGGGGACGGGAGCTCCTACGAGCAGTACTTC.